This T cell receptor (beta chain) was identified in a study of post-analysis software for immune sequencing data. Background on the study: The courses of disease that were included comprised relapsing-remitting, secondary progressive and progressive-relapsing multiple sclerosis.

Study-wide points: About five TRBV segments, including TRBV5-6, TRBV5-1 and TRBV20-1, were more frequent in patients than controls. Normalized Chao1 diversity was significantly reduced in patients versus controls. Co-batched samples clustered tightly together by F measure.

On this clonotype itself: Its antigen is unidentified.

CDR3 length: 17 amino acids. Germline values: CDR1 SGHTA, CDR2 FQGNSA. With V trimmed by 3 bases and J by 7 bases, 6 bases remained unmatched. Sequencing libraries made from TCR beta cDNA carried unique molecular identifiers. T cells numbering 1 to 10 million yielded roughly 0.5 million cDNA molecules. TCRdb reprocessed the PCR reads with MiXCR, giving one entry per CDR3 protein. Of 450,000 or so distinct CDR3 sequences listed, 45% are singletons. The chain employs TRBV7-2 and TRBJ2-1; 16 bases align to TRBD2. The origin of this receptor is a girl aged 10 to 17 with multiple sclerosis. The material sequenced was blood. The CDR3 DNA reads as TGTGCCAGCAGCTTGAGGGGACTAGCGGGGGGGCGAAATGAGCAGTTCTTC. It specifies CASSLRGLAGGRNEQFF.